This T cell receptor beta chain was obtained from a study of cytomegalovirus exposure and HLA in healthy donors. General observations from the study: Among TCR beta chains, those listed as cytomegalovirus-associated numbered some 160. Some V segments, including TRBV6-2 and TRBV6-3, were excluded as indistinguishable. 16,951 TCR beta sequences were associated with HLA alleles at 0.05 false discovery rate in a later analysis.

About this clone: The antigen is unknown.

The germline CDR1 and CDR2 sequences are MNHEY and SVGAGI. Between the trimmed V and J ends, which lost 3 bases and 1 base, there was a span of 12 bases. The CDR3 is 16 residues long. The PCR was carried out with 60 Vbeta primers and 13 Jbeta primers. Some clones are missing from TCRdb's copy, which holds only in-frame ones; the method was immunoSEQ multiplex PCR. Among about 160,000 clones listed, approximately 80% were seen once. Sequencing input: PBMCs. The TCR originated in a man aged 45 to 65 in good health and CMV-seropositive. This chain joins TRBV6-5 and TRBJ2-2, with D possibly being TRBD2 (7 bases). The CDR3 bases are TGTGCCAGCAGTTATTGGCGGGGGCGGAACACCGGGGAGCTGTTTTTT. This sequence encodes CASSYWRGRNTGELFF.